A selection of T cell receptor beta chains follows, all from one sample in a study of blood T cell repertoires in COVID-19. Assay used: immunoSEQ multiplex PCR; TCRdb lists only in-frame clones, some missing. The sample holds 95,000 or so clones; over 70% are singletons and the top ten take approximately 25%. Sequences were obtained from peripheral blood. These receptors were obtained from a man older than 75 with active or convalescent COVID-19. The CDR3 runs from the conserved cysteine through the conserved F or W. The D gene is left open where the match is weak. For some rows the clone size is stated as once, few or many, or as a class when expanded; others skip it.

J,size,D,V,DNA,CDR3
TRBJ1-3,once,.,TRBV30,TGTGCCTGGAACCCGGGGGGGGAAATTGGAAACACCATATATTTT,CAWNPGGEIGNTIYF
TRBJ2-5,.,.,TRBV7-9,TGTGCCAGCAGCTTAGGTAGCAGCGGCGGAAAGGAGGAGACCCAGTACTTC,CASSLGSSGGKEETQYF
TRBJ1-4,few,.,TRBV5-1,TGCGCCAGCAGCTTGGACCCACAGACTAATGAAAAACTGTTTTTT,CASSLDPQTNEKLFF
TRBJ1-1,once,TRBD1,TRBV30,TGTGCCTGGAGAGACAGGGGGCGGACTGAAGCTTTCTTT,CAWRDRGRTEAFF
TRBJ2-5,.,.,TRBV7-2,TGTGCCAGCAGCTCAACAGGGGTGGAGGGGGAGACCCAGTACTTC,CASSSTGVEGETQYF
TRBJ1-5,.,TRBD1,TRBV19,TGTGCCAGCAAAAACGACAGGGGATTCGGCAATCAGCCCCAGCATTTT,CASKNDRGFGNQPQHF
TRBJ2-7,.,TRBD1,TRBV29-1,TGCAGCGTTGCTGCGACAGGGGGGTCCTACGAGCAGTACTTC,CSVAATGGSYEQYF
TRBJ2-3,.,TRBD2,TRBV6-1,TGTGCCAGCAGTGAAGTTGGCGGGGGGTTCACAGATACGCAGTATTTT,CASSEVGGGFTDTQYF
TRBJ2-7,few,.,TRBV27,TGTGCCAGCAGTTTTCGAGGGGGCGAGCAGTACTTC,CASSFRGGEQYF
TRBJ1-2,.,.,TRBV15,TGTGCCACCAGCAGAGACAGGGAGGCCTATGGCTACACCTTC,CATSRDREAYGYTF
TRBJ1-2,once,TRBD1,TRBV19,TGTGCCAGTAGTATGACAGGGCTGGACCTTGTCCGGGGCTACACCTTC,CASSMTGLDLVRGYTF
TRBJ1-6,.,TRBD1,TRBV3-1/TRBV3-2,TGTGCCAGCAGCCACGGACAGGGGCCCTATAATTCACCCCTCCACTTT,CASSHGQGPYNSPLHF
TRBJ2-3,once,TRBD1,TRBV2,TGTGCCAGCAGTTATGACCGGGACAGGGCCACAGATACGCAGTATTTT,CASSYDRDRATDTQYF
TRBJ1-5,.,TRBD1,TRBV10-3,TGTGCCATCAGTGAGGGACAGGGAGATCAGCCCCAGCATTTT,CAISEGQGDQPQHF
TRBJ2-7,few,.,TRBV7-2,TGTGCCAGCAGCACTTACGGCTACGAGCAGTACTTC,CASSTYGYEQYF
TRBJ2-5,.,.,TRBV18,TGTGCCAGCTCACCGACTAGTGCCGGGGAGACCCAGTACTTC,CASSPTSAGETQYF
TRBJ1-5,once,TRBD1,TRBV6-6,TGTGCCAGCAGTCAATCGATAACCGGGACAGGGGGATTGCCCCAGCATTTT,CASSQSITGTGGLPQHF
TRBJ1-3,.,.,TRBV7-2,TGTGCCAGCAGCCCTCGCACAGGGATCGGAAACACCATATATTTT,CASSPRTGIGNTIYF
TRBJ2-2,.,TRBD2,TRBV5-1,TGCGCCAGCAGCTCCCGGGGGGACACCGGGGAGCTGTTTTTT,CASSSRGDTGELFF
TRBJ1-4,.,.,TRBV6-5,TGTGCCAGCTGGGCATACCCCGCAACTAATGAAAAACTGTTTTTT,CASWAYPATNEKLFF
TRBJ2-3,.,TRBD1,TRBV7-9,TGTGCCAGCAGCACGCCCGGGACAGGGGTATCGGATACGCAGTATTTT,CASSTPGTGVSDTQYF
TRBJ2-2,.,.,TRBV5-1,TGCGCCAGCAGCTTGGAGGGACAGAACACCGGGGAGCTGTTTTTT,CASSLEGQNTGELFF
TRBJ2-7,once,.,TRBV9,TGTGCCAGCAGCGTAGGGACAGAGACCTACGAGCAGTACTTC,CASSVGTETYEQYF
TRBJ1-4,.,.,TRBV11-1,TGTGCCAGCAGCTTTATGGCAAAAGAAAAACTGTTTTTT,CASSFMAKEKLFF
TRBJ1-5,.,.,TRBV7-9,TGTGCCAGCAGCTTGGGAGGCTATGGCAATCAGCCCCAGCATTTT,CASSLGGYGNQPQHF
TRBJ2-7,.,TRBD2,TRBV6-2/TRBV6-3,TGTGCCAGCAGTTACTCGGCGAGCGGGGGGCACTACGAGCAGTACTTC,CASSYSASGGHYEQYF
TRBJ1-2,.,.,TRBV7-9,TGTGCCAGCAGCTTGCCTGGACAGTCGGATGGCTACACCTTC,CASSLPGQSDGYTF
TRBJ2-2,.,TRBD2,TRBV3-1/TRBV3-2,TGTGCCAGCAGCCCCACCGGGACTAGCACCGGGGAGCTGTTTTTT,CASSPTGTSTGELFF
TRBJ1-5,.,TRBD1,TRBV19,TGTGCCAGTAGTGCACTACAGGGGGCTGGCAGCAATCAGCCCCAGCATTTT,CASSALQGAGSNQPQHF
TRBJ1-1,.,TRBD1,TRBV7-9,TGTGCCAGCAGCTTAGCGACAGGGTTCGGAGCTTTCTTT,CASSLATGFGAFF
TRBJ1-1,.,.,TRBV7-2,TGTGCCAGCAGTCCTACAGTGTTTGAAGCTTTCTTT,CASSPTVFEAFF
TRBJ1-4,.,.,TRBV7-9,TGTGCCAGCAGCGACCGGAGACGGGGTGCTAATGAAAAACTGTTTTTT,CASSDRRRGANEKLFF
TRBJ2-5,.,TRBD1,TRBV7-7,TGTGCCAGCAGCGTCCGACAGGGGGCCGATCAAGAGACCCAGTACTTC,CASSVRQGADQETQYF
TRBJ1-3,.,TRBD1,TRBV5-5,TGTGCCAGCAGCCAGGACAGGGCAAACACCATATATTTT,CASSQDRANTIYF
TRBJ1-1,.,.,TRBV6-5,TGTGCCAGCAGTTACGGGTGGGGCCAGAACACTGAAGCTTTCTTT,CASSYGWGQNTEAFF
TRBJ1-4,.,TRBD1,TRBV7-9,TGTGCCAGCAGCTTATATACAGGGGGACAGGAAAAACTGTTTTTT,CASSLYTGGQEKLFF
TRBJ1-4,.,.,TRBV15,TGTGCCACCAGCAGAGAGGGTACGGGTACGGTACAGGATGAAAAACTGTTTTTT,CATSREGTGTVQDEKLFF
TRBJ1-2,few,.,TRBV2,TGTGCCAGCAGCGGGGAGGGGTTCGGCTACACCTTC,CASSGEGFGYTF
TRBJ2-1,.,TRBD1,TRBV3-1/TRBV3-2,TGTGCCAGCAGCCAACAGCCGGGACAGGGGCCGGGATACAATGAGCAGTTCTTC,CASSQQPGQGPGYNEQFF
TRBJ1-1,.,.,TRBV19,TGTGCCAGTAGTTTTGGAGGGAACACTGAAGCTTTCTTT,CASSFGGNTEAFF
TRBJ2-5,.,TRBD2,TRBV2,TGTGCCAGCAGTGCCTCCGGCTCTAGCGGGGCGTACCAAGAGACCCAGTACTTC,CASSASGSSGAYQETQYF
TRBJ1-2,once,.,TRBV6-5,TGTGCCAGCAGGGAGGGGTCCATTGCCAACTATGGCTACACCTTC,CASREGSIANYGYTF
TRBJ2-1,.,TRBD1,TRBV18,TGTGCCAGCTCACCCCGGGACAGGGGTGAGCAGTTCTTC,CASSPRDRGEQFF
TRBJ2-1,.,TRBD1,TRBV5-1,TGCGCCAGCAGCCCTAGGACAGGCAATGAGCAGTTCTTC,CASSPRTGNEQFF
TRBJ1-2,.,.,TRBV11-2,TGTGCCAGCAGCTTATCAGGGTTCTATGGCTACACCTTC,CASSLSGFYGYTF
TRBJ2-2,.,TRBD1,TRBV11-3,TGTGCCAGCAGCTTGTCGACAGGGGAAACCGGGGAGCTGTTTTTT,CASSLSTGETGELFF
TRBJ2-5,few,.,TRBV24-1,TGTGCCACCAGTCGGGTCGGAGAGACCCAGTACTTC,CATSRVGETQYF
TRBJ1-5,.,.,TRBV6-1,TGTGCCAGCAGTGAAGAAGGGGAGGTTCAGCCCCAGCATTTT,CASSEEGEVQPQHF
TRBJ2-2,few,TRBD1,TRBV10-3,TGTGCCATCAGTGCTACGGGACAGGGGGCCGGGGAGCTGTTTTTT,CAISATGQGAGELFF
TRBJ1-1,.,TRBD1,TRBV6-6,TGTGCCAGCACCGACAGAACAGGGGGTCACACTGAAGCTTTCTTT,CASTDRTGGHTEAFF
TRBJ2-5,.,TRBD2,TRBV5-4,TGTGCCAGCAAGTCAAGAGCGGGGGGACGACAAGAGACCCAGTACTTC,CASKSRAGGRQETQYF
TRBJ2-1,.,.,TRBV11-2,TGTGCCAGCAGCTCCTATGGTGCCTACAATGAGCAGTTCTTC,CASSSYGAYNEQFF
TRBJ2-1,.,TRBD2,TRBV11-3,TGTGCCAGCAGCTTAGATCATGGGCTAGCGGGTGTGAATGAGCAGTTCTTC,CASSLDHGLAGVNEQFF
TRBJ1-4,.,TRBD1,TRBV6-2/TRBV6-3,TGTGCCAGCAGTCGAAGGGGGCCAACTAATGAAAAACTGTTTTTT,CASSRRGPTNEKLFF